Below, 21 T cell receptor beta chains from the same sample are listed, as sequenced in a study of neurological immune-mediated disorders. Using its own MiXCR run on the 5' RACE reads, TCRdb lists one record per CDR3 protein. The sample lists approximately 52,000 distinct CDR3 sequences; over 3% were seen once. The sample taken for sequencing was PBMCs. The receptors shown here come from a man aged 35-49 years with multiple sclerosis.

A few counts support this clonotype. The chain recombines TRBV11-3 with TRBJ1-6; possibly TRBD1 for D (5 bases). The CDR3 runs to 14 residues. V was cut by 5 bases and J by 4 bases, with 9 bases left in between. CDR1 SGHNT and CDR2 YENEEA come from the germline V gene. CDR3 residues: CASSRGPYNSPLHF. CDR3 nucleotides: TGTGCCAGCAGCCGGGGACCTTATAATTCACCCCTCCACTTT.

This clonotype was observed at least ten times. Mismatch with germline at one junction end may stem from a read error. The rearrangement uses TRBV5-6 and TRBJ1-5; D is unresolved. The germline gives CDR1 SGHDT, CDR2 YYEEEE. The CDR3 runs 13 residues. CDR3 bases: TGTGCCAGCAGCCGCGATAGCAATCAGCCCCAGAATTTT. Residues: CASSRDSNQPQNF.

The table lists this clonotype with many counts. This chain uses TRBV3-1 with TRBJ1-1; D ambiguous. Germline V gene sequence: CDR1 LGHDT, CDR2 YNNKEL (reference sequence). Trimming removed 4 bases at V and 0 bases at J, with 6 bases between. This CDR3 is 13 amino acids long. CDR3 residues: CASSRELNTEAFF. DNA for the CDR3: TGTGCCAGCAGCCGGGAACTGAACACTGAAGCTTTCTTT. Full variable domain (rest looked up from reference TRBV3-1 and TRBJ1-1): DTAVSQTPKYLVTQMGNDKSIKCEQNLGHDTMYWYKQDSKKFLKIMFSYNNKELIINETVPNRFSPKSPDKAHLNLHINSLELGDSAVYFCASSRELNTEAFFGQGTRLTVV.

This clonotype was detected many times. V and J are TRBV20-1 and TRBJ2-7; TRBD1 aligns across 7 bases. Trimming took 1 base from V and 4 from J; bases not matched to a gene: 4. This CDR3 has 13 residues. Per germline, CDR1 DFQATT and CDR2 SNEGSKA (reference sequence). CDR3 in DNA: TGCAGTGCTAGAGGACAGGGAACGTACGAGCAGTACTTC. Translation gives CSARGQGTYEQYF.

This clonotype was seen repeatedly, ten times or more. This chain uses TRBV20-1 with TRBJ1-5; 9 bases are a match to TRBD1. Germline CDR1 and CDR2: DFQATT and SNEGSKA (reference sequence). The CDR3 has 17 amino acids. V was clipped by 5 bases and J by 0 bases; unmatched bases: 11. The CDR3 sequence: CSAYSGTGRLSNQPQHF. The CDR3 DNA sequence: TGCAGTGCTTACAGCGGGACAGGGCGTCTTAGCAATCAGCCCCAGCATTTT.

This clonotype was observed at least ten times. The rearrangement joins TRBV20-1 to TRBJ2-7, with TRBD1 matching over 11 bases. Per the germline V gene, CDR1 is DFQATT and CDR2 is SNEGSKA (reference sequence). The CDR3 contains 15 residues. V trimming: 0 bases; J trimming: 6 bases; junction bases outside the gene matches: 7. This CDR3 reads CSARDSGQGAVEQYF. CDR3 nucleotides: TGCAGTGCTAGAGATAGTGGACAGGGGGCTGTCGAGCAGTACTTC.

This clonotype has at least ten counts. The rearrangement uses TRBV21-1 and TRBJ2-6; TRBD1 is the table's D call, not checked against the DNA. TRBV21-1 is a known pseudogene. The CDR3 has 18 amino acids. This CDR3 is CASSIQGKPNSGANVLTF. The CDR3 DNA reads as TGTGCCAGCAGCATACAGGGTAAGCCCAACTCTGGGGCCAACGTCCTGACTTTC.

This clonotype was seen at least ten times. This chain links TRBV13 with TRBJ1-2; perhaps TRBD1 as D (5 bases). Germline V gene lookup returns CDR1 PRHDT and CDR2 FYEKMQ (reference sequence). V lost 3 bases and J lost 4, with 9 bases in between. The CDR3 extends over 13 amino acids. CDR3 DNA: TGTGCCAGCAGCTTCCAGGGACTCTATGGCTACACCTTC. Amino acid sequence: CASSFQGLYGYTF.

This clonotype appeared many times. DNA of the CDR3: TGTGCCAGCAGCAGAAATGAAAAACTGTTTTTT. Protein sequence: CASSRNEKLFF. The rearrangement joins TRBV7-9 to TRBJ1-4; D unresolved. Germline values: CDR1 SEHNR, CDR2 FQNEAQ (reference sequence). The V and J ends lost 5 bases and 5 bases respectively, with 3 bases between them. This CDR3 region has 11 residues.

This clonotype was picked up many times. V and J are TRBV5-1 and TRBJ2-1; possibly TRBD1 for D (5 bases). The ends were cut back, 2 bases at V and 8 bases at J, with 8 bases in the middle. The germline CDR1 and CDR2 sequences are SGHRS and YFSETQ. CDR3 size: 12 residues. CDR3 coding DNA: TGCGCCAGCAGCTTAGGGGCGGATGAGCAGTTCTTC. It yields the protein CASSLGADEQFF.

With regard to this clonotype: Relative to the germline gene, one junction end is altered; a read error may explain this. The genes are TRBV25-1 and TRBJ1-5; possible D gene TRBD1, 6 bases. This CDR3 comprises 17 residues. Germline V lookup: CDR1 MGHDK, CDR2 SYGVNS. CDR3: CASSGPVGGGRNQPQNF. As DNA, the CDR3 is TGTGCCAGCAGTGGCCCCGTCGGCGGGGGCCGCAATCAGCCTCAGAATTTT.

This clonotype showed up just a few times. The chain joins TRBV5-4 to TRBJ1-1; no clear D. CDR1 is SGHNT and CDR2 is YYREEE in the germline V gene (reference sequence). The CDR3 extends over 14 amino acids. V was clipped by 0 bases and J by 1 base, with 7 bases between them. This CDR3 is CASSLVKQNTEAFF. CDR3 coding DNA: TGTGCCAGCAGCTTGGTAAAGCAGAACACTGAAGCTTTCTTT.

This clonotype was counted many times. V and J are TRBV5-1 and TRBJ2-1, with 7 bases aligning to TRBD2. Germline values: CDR1 SGHRS, CDR2 YFSETQ. V shed 6 bases, J shed 3 bases, and the junction held 3 bases outside the gene matches. This CDR3 comprises 13 residues. DNA of the CDR3: TGCGCCAGCATGGGGGGGTTCTACAATGAGCAGTTCTTC. Protein: CASMGGFYNEQFF.

This clonotype was recorded at least ten times. The V call is TRBV5-1, the J call TRBJ2-1; 7 bases agree with TRBD1. The length of the CDR3 is 15 residues. Germline trimming cut 0 bases from V and 1 base from J; bases unmatched to any gene: 1. CDR1 is SGHRS and CDR2 is YFSETQ in the germline V gene. The chain's CDR3 is CASSLARGSYNEQFF. For the CDR3, the DNA is TGCGCCAGCAGCTTGGCCAGGGGGTCCTACAATGAGCAGTTCTTC.

There are many counts of this clonotype. V is TRBV5-1 and J is TRBJ2-3, with TRBD2 matching over 14 bases. The CDR3 has 17 amino acids. Germline V gene data show CDR1 as SGHRS and CDR2 as YFSETQ. J was trimmed by 2 bases and V by 4 bases; bases with no gene match: 6. In DNA, the CDR3 is TGCGCCAGCAGCAAGGGACTAGCGGGGGAAGTCACAGATACGCAGTATTTT. Translating gives CASSKGLAGEVTDTQYF.

This clonotype was seen at least ten times. V is TRBV11-2 and J is TRBJ1-6; 8 nucleotides agree with TRBD1. V gave up 5 bases and J gave up 7 bases; unmatched junction bases: 4. CDR1 is SGHAT and CDR2 is FQNNGV in the germline V gene. The CDR3 length is 14 residues. The CDR3 nucleotides read TGTGCCAGCAGCCGTACAGGGGGAAATTCACCCCTCCACTTT. Its protein is CASSRTGGNSPLHF.

This clonotype was counted ten times or more. V is TRBV28 and J is TRBJ1-4; 7 bases map to TRBD1. Germline V gene lookup returns CDR1 MDHEN and CDR2 SYDVKM. V was pared by 4 bases and J by 8 bases, with 7 bases of the junction left unmatched. The CDR3 runs to 14 residues. CDR3 DNA: TGTGCCAGCAGTTCCGGGACAGAGGACGAAAAACTGTTTTTT. It specifies CASSSGTEDEKLFF.

This clonotype was found many times. This chain uses TRBV20-1 with TRBJ2-5; D perhaps matches TRBD1 (5 bases). The germline V and J ends were trimmed by 2 bases and 6 bases, with 22 bases remaining between them. Germline V gene data show CDR1 as DFQATT and CDR2 as SNEGSKA (reference sequence). The CDR3 is 16 amino acids. The CDR3 DNA is TGCAGTGCTAGATCCCCCGGACGGACACTTTGGCAGACCCAGTACTTC. Amino acid sequence: CSARSPGRTLWQTQYF.

This clonotype was detected many times. The gene calls are TRBV4-2 and TRBJ2-2; 13 bases are a match to TRBD2. After removal of 1 base from V and 4 bases from J, the junction contained 12 bases not matched to a gene. The CDR3 loop spans 20 amino acids. Germline V CDR1 and CDR2: LGHNA, YNFKEQ. The CDR3 DNA reads TGTGCCAGCAGCCAAGCCGTCGTACTAGCGGGGGGGCCGGTCACCGGGGAGCTGTTTTTT. Its translation is CASSQAVVLAGGPVTGELFF.

Concerning this clonotype itself: One base away lies a much larger clone, so this may be a sequencing read error. CDR3 coding DNA: TGTGCCAGCAGCCATGGACAGGGTAACACAGATACGCAGTATTTT. Amino acids: CASSHGQGNTDTQYF. The chain couples TRBV11-2 to TRBJ2-3, with TRBD1 matching over 8 bases. Germline CDR1 is SGHAT and CDR2 is FQNNGV. There are 15 residues in the CDR3. Trimming took 5 bases from V and 2 from J; bases not matched to a gene: 6.

This clonotype has ten or more counts. The V and J genes are TRBV5-1 and TRBJ1-6; D remains unclear. The CDR3 extends over 17 amino acids. Trimming pared 4 bases from V and 0 bases from J, leaving 14 bases between. Germline V lookup: CDR1 SGHRS, CDR2 YFSETQ. In DNA form, the CDR3 reads TGCGCCAGCAGCCAAAGTGCGGCGGGCTCCTATAATTCACCCCTCCACTTT. Amino acids: CASSQSAAGSYNSPLHF. Together with reference TRBV5-1 and TRBJ1-6, the CDR3 gives the full variable domain: KAGVTQTPRYLIKTRGQQVTLSCSPISGHRSVSWYQQTPGQGLQFLFEYFSETQRNKGNFPGRFSGRQFSNSRSEMNVSTLELGDSALYLCASSQSAAGSYNSPLHFGNGTRLTVT.